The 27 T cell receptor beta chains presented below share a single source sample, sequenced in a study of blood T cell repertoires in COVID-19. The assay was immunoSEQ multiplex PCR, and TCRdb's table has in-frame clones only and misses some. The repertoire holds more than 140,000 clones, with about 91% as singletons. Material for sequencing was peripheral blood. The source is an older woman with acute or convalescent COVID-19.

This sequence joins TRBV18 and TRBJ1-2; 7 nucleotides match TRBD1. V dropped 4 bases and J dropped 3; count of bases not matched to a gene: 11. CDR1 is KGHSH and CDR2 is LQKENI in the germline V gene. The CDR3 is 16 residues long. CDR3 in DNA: TGTGCCAGCTCACGCCAGACAGGGCTCTCTTACTATGGCTACACCTTC. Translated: CASSRQTGLSYYGYTF.

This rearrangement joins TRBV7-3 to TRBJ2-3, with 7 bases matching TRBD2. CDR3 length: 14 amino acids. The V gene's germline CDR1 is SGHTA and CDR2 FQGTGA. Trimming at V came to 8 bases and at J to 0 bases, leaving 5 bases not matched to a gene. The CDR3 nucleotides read TGTGCCAGCTCCCCTAGCGGTAGCACAGATACGCAGTATTTT. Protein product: CASSPSGSTDTQYF.

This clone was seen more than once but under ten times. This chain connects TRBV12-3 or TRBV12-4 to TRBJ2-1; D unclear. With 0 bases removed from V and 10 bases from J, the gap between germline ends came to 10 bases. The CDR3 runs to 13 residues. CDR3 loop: CASSLAQIQEQFF. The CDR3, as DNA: TGTGCCAGCAGTTTAGCCCAAATTCAGGAGCAGTTCTTC.

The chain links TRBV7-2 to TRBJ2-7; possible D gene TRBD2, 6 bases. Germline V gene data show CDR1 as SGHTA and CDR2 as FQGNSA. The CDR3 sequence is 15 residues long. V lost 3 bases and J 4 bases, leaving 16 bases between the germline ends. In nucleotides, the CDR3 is TGTGCCAGCAGCTTCTTGGACACTGGGGGGTACGAGCAGTACTTC. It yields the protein CASSFLDTGGYEQYF.

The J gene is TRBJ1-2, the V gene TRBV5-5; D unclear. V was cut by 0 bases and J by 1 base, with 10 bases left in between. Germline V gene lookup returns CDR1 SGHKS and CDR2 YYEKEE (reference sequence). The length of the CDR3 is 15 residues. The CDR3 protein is CASSLAPDFNYGYTF. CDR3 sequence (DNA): TGTGCCAGCAGCTTGGCCCCTGACTTTAACTATGGCTACACCTTC.

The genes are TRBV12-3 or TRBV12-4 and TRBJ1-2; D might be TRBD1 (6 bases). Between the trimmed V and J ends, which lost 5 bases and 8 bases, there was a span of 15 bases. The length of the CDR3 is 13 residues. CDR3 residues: CASSPAGADGYTF. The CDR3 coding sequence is TGTGCCAGCAGTCCCGCAGGGGCAGACGGCTACACCTTC.

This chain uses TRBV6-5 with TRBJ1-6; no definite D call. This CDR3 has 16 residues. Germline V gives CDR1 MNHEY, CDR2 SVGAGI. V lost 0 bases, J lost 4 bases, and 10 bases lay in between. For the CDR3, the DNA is TGTGCCAGCAGTTACTCCGCGACAAGATATAATTCACCCCTCCACTTT. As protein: CASSYSATRYNSPLHF.

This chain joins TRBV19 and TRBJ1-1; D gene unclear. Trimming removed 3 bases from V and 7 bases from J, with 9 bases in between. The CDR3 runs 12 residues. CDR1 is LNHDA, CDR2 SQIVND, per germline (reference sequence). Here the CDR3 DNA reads TGTGCCAGTAGTATTCGTGGCGGTGAAGCTTTCTTT. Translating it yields CASSIRGGEAFF.

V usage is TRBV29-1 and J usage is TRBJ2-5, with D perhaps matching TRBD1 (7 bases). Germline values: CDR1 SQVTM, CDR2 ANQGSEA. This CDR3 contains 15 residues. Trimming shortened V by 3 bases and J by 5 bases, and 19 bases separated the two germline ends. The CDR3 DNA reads TGCAGCGTTGATCCGACAGGGAGGTCTGGGGAGACCCAGTACTTC. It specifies CSVDPTGRSGETQYF.

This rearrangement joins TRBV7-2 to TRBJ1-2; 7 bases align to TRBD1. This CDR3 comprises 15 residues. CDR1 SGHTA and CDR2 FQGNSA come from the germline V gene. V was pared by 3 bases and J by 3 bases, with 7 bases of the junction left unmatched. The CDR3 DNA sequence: TGTGCCAGCAGCTTCCCCCCAGGGGGAGACTATGGCTACACCTTC. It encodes CASSFPPGGDYGYTF.

This chain's CDR3 is CASSQANSGQFF. CDR3 coding DNA: TGTGCCAGCAGCCAGGCCAACTCAGGGCAGTTCTTC. The rearrangement links TRBV7-3 to TRBJ2-1; D remains ambiguous. The CDR3 loop spans 12 amino acids. CDR1 SGHTA and CDR2 FQGTGA come from the germline V gene. Trimming removed 5 bases at V and 12 bases at J, with 14 bases between.

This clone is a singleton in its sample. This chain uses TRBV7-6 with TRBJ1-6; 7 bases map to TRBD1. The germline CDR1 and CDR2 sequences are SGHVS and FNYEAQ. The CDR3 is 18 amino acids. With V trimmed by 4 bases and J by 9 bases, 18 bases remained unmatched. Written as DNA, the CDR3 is TGTGCCAGCAGCTCTCTAGGGAGAATGACAGGGATTAGTTCACCCCTCCACTTT. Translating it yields CASSSLGRMTGISSPLHF. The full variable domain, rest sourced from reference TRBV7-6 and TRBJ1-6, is GAGVSQSPRYKVTKRGQDVALRCDPISGHVSLYWYRQALGQGPEFLTYFNYEAQQDKSGLPNDRFSAERPEGSISTLTIQRTEQRDSAMYRCASSSLGRMTGISSPLHFGNGTRLTVT.

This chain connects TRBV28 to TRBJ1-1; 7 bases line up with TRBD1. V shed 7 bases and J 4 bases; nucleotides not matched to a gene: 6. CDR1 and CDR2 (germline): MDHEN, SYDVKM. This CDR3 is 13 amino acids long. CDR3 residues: CASKRTGPTEAFF. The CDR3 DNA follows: TGTGCCAGCAAAAGGACAGGACCCACTGAAGCTTTCTTT.

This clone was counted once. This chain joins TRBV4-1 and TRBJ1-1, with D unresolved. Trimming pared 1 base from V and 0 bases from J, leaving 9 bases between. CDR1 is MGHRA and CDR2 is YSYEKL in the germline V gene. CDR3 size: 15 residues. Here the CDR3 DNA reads TGCGCCAGCAGCCAAGGCGGAATAATGAACACTGAAGCTTTCTTT. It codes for CASSQGGIMNTEAFF.

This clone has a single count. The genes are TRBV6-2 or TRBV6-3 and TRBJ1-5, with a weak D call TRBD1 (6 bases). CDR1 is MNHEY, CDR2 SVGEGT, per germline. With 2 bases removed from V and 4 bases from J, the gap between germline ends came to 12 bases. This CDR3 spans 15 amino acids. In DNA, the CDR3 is TGTGCCAGCAGTTACGGTGGGGGCGGTAATCAGCCCCAGCATTTT. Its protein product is CASSYGGGGNQPQHF.

CDR3 residues: CASSLGTSGGALDTQYF. Here the CDR3 DNA reads TGTGCCAGCAGTTTGGGGACTAGCGGGGGGGCCTTAGATACGCAGTATTTT. The chain uses TRBV6-2 or TRBV6-3 and TRBJ2-3, with 16 positions matching TRBD2. Germline V lookup: CDR1 MNHEY, CDR2 SVGEGT. The length of the CDR3 is 17 residues. The ends lost 4 bases at V and 5 bases at J; junction bases unmatched: 6.

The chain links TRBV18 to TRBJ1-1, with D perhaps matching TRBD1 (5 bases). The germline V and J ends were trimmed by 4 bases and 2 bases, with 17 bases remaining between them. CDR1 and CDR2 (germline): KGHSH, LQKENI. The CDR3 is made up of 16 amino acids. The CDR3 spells CASSRRGGAGNTEAFF. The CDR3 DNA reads TGTGCCAGCTCACGCCGAGGAGGGGCCGGAAACACTGAAGCTTTCTTT.

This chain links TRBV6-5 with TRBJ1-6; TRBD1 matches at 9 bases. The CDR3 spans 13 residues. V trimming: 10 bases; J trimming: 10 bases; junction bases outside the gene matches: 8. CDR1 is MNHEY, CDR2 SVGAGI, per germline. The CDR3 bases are TGTGCCACCCCCGGACAGGGGCAGTCACCCCTCCACTTT. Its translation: CATPGQGQSPLHF.

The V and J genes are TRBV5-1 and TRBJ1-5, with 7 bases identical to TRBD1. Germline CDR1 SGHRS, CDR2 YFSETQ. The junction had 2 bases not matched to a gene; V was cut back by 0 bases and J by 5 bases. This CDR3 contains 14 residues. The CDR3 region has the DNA TGCGCCAGCAGCTTGGAGGGGGCGGATCAGCCCCAGCATTTT. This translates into CASSLEGADQPQHF.

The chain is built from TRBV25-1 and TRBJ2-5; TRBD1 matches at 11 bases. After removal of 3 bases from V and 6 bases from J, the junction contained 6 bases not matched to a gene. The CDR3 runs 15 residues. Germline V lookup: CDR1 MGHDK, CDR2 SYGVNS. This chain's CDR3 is CASSEGQGVGKTQYF. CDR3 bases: TGTGCCAGCAGTGAGGGACAGGGGGTAGGAAAGACCCAGTACTTC.

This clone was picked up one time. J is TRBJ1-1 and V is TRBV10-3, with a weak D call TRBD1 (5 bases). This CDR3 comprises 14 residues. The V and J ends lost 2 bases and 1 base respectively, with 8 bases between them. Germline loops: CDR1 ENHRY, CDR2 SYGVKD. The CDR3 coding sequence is TGTGCCATCAGTGAGGATACAGGGAACACTGAAGCTTTCTTT. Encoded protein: CAISEDTGNTEAFF.

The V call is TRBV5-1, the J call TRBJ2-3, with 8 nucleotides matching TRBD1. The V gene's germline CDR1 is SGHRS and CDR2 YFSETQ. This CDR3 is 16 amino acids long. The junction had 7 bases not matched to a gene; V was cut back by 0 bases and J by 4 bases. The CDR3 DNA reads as TGCGCCAGCAGCTTGGGGGCGGACAGGGAGTCAGATACGCAGTATTTT. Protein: CASSLGADRESDTQYF.

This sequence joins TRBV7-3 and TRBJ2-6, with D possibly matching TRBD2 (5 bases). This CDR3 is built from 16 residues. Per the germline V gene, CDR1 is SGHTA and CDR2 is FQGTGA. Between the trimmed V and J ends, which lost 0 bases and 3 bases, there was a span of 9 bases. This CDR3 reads CASSLTPGVGANVLTF. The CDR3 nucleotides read TGTGCCAGCAGCTTAACACCCGGGGTTGGGGCCAACGTCCTGACTTTC.

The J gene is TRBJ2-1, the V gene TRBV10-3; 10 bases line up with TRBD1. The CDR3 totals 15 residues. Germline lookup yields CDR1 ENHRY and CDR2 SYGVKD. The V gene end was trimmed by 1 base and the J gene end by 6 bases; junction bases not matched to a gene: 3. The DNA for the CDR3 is TGTGCCATCAGTGAGTTAGGGACAGGGGTCAATGAGCAGTTCTTC. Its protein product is CAISELGTGVNEQFF.

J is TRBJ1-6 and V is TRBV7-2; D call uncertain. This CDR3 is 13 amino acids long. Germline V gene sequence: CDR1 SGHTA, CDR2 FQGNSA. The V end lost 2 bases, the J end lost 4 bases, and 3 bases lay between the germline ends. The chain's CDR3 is CASSLQYNSPLHF. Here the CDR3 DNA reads TGTGCCAGCAGCTTACAATATAATTCACCCCTCCACTTT. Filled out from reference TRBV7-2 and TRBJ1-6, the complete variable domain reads GAGVSQSPSNKVTEKGKDVELRCDPISGHTALYWYRQSLGQGLEFLIYFQGNSAPDKSGLPSDRFSAERTGGSVSTLTIQRTQQEDSAVYLCASSLQYNSPLHFGNGTRLTVT.

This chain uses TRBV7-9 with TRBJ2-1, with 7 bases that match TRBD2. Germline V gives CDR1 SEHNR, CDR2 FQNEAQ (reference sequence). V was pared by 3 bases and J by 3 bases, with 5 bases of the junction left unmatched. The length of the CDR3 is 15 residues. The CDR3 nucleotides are TGTGCCAGCAGCTTCTTTTCGGGGGGCTACAATGAGCAGTTCTTC. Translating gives CASSFFSGGYNEQFF.

CDR3 DNA: TGTGCCAGCAGCCGAAGTACGGGACAGGCCTACGAGCAGTACTTC. As protein: CASSRSTGQAYEQYF. The rearrangement links TRBV11-2 to TRBJ2-7, with 8 nucleotides matching TRBD1. CDR3 length: 15 amino acids. V lost 5 bases, J lost 2 bases, and 8 bases stayed unmatched. Germline CDR1 is SGHAT and CDR2 is FQNNGV.